This TCR beta chain appears in the sequencing data of a study of T cells in Graves' hyperthyroidism and ophthalmopathy. Findings and limits, study-wide: Most thyroid clonotypes expanded above 0.001 appeared in blood too. Patients with ophthalmopathy were separated from those with stable hyperthyroidism by a 13 V-J model.

Uncontrolled infection, other autoimmune disease, pregnancy or lactation led to exclusion. The diagnostic basis comprised clinical symptoms, serum thyroxine and TRAb, thyroid ultrasound and orbital computed tomography. This clonotype was observed a single time. What it binds is not known. Trimming removed 0 bases from V and 0 bases from J, with 8 bases in between. The CDR3 runs to 15 residues. The germline V gene has CDR1 SGHAT and CDR2 FQNNGV. TCR beta CDR3 regions were amplified from RNA. The TCR CDR3 first-round RT-PCR relied on the HTBI primer set. One entry per CDR3 protein results from TCRdb running MiXCR on the multiplex PCR reads. The sample comprises 450,000 to 700,000 distinct CDR3 sequences, 35% to 55% of which are singletons, and around 20% rests with the top ten.

The sequence was collected from an adult woman with Graves' disease, either hyperthyroidism or ophthalmopathy (not recorded which). The specimen was peripheral blood or thyroid tissue (not recorded which). The chain couples TRBV11-2 to TRBJ1-2; no clear D gene. CDR3 amino acids: CASSLEAVANYGYTF. The CDR3 DNA is TGTGCCAGCAGCTTAGAGGCCGTAGCTAACTATGGCTACACCTTC.